This T cell receptor beta chain was sequenced for a study of cytomegalovirus exposure and HLA in healthy donors. The PCR had 60 Vbeta and 13 Jbeta primers. Assay used: immunoSEQ multiplex PCR; TCRdb lists only in-frame clones, some missing. The sample has 180,000 or so clones; under 90% are singletons. Concerning this clone: Its matching antigen is unknown.

Whole-study results and caveats: Cytomegalovirus status was reportedly diagnosed by the classifier with high sensitivity and specificity. Most TCR beta V segments were productive about 90% or about 30% of the time in an earlier analysis.

After removal of 5 bases from V and 0 bases from J, the junction contained 20 bases not matched to a gene. Germline-derived CDR1 and CDR2 are SNHLY and FYNNEI. CDR3 length equals 20 residues. Sequenced material: PBMCs. The TCR sequence derives from a male donor in good health and CMV-seronegative. This chain links TRBV2 with TRBJ2-3; 7 nucleotides match TRBD1. The CDR3, as DNA: TGTGCCAGCAGTCATAAATTTCTAGGGGGCCCTTACCTTAGCACAGATACGCAGTATTTT. Translated, it gives CASSHKFLGGPYLSTDTQYF.